Listed below are T cell receptor beta chains from one sample, sequenced in a study of cytotoxic CD8 clonotypes in ibrutinib-treated CLL. Only in-frame clones appear in the TCRdb table, and some are missing; sequencing was by immunoSEQ multiplex PCR. Here the sample spans 53,000 or so clones, about 54% being singletons. The specimen comprised PBMCs, sampled at disease progression, from a patient treated with ibrutinib. These receptors were taken from a human donor with chronic lymphocytic leukemia. CDR3s include the opening cysteine and the closing phenylalanine or tryptophan. D genes are given only for firm matches. A clone size is listed for some rows: how often the clone was seen (once, few, many), or a class if it is expanded.

>.|.|TRBV11-2|TRBJ2-5
TGTGCCAGCAGCTTTAATCAAGAGACCCAGTACTTC
CASSFNQETQYF
>TRBD1|.|TRBV4-2|TRBJ2-7
TGTGCCAGCAGCCAAGCCGACAGGGGAAGCTCCTACGAGCAGTACTTC
CASSQADRGSSYEQYF
>TRBD2|.|TRBV28|TRBJ2-7
TGTGCCAGCAGTTTTAGCGGGAGTCCCTACGAGCAGTACTTC
CASSFSGSPYEQYF
>.|.|TRBV11-3|TRBJ2-2
TGTGCCAGCAGCCTGGACCCCTGGCAGGGGAGAACCGGGGAGCTGTTTTTT
CASSLDPWQGRTGELFF
>TRBD1|few|TRBV6-5|TRBJ2-5
TGTGCCAGCAGTGGGGACAGGGTAAAGACCCAGTACTTC
CASSGDRVKTQYF
>.|.|TRBV21-1|TRBJ2-7
TGTGCCAGCAGCACCTCACTTTGGGACAGTTTGTGGCAGTACTTC
CASSTSLWDSLWQYF
>.|.|TRBV18|TRBJ1-5
TGTGCCAGCTCGCATGCCACCGATCAGCCCCAGCATTTT
CASSHATDQPQHF
>.|.|TRBV6-5|TRBJ2-6
TGTGCCAGCAGTTTCGGAGGGGCTGGGGCCAACGTCCTGACTTTC
CASSFGGAGANVLTF
>.|.|TRBV27|TRBJ1-2
TGTGCCAGCAGTTTACAGGGGACCTATGGCTACACCTTC
CASSLQGTYGYTF
>.|once|TRBV5-1|TRBJ1-4
TGCGCCAGCAGCTTGGTAGGGGTAACTAATGAAAAACTGTTTTTT
CASSLVGVTNEKLFF
>TRBD1|.|TRBV4-1|TRBJ1-4
TGCGCCAGCAGCCAAGACGGCAGGGGGCATGAAAAACTGTTTTTT
CASSQDGRGHEKLFF
>.|.|TRBV10-3|TRBJ2-7
TGTGCCATCAGTAGGGGGGGCCTCTACGAGCAGTACTTC
CAISRGGLYEQYF
>TRBD2|.|TRBV6-1|TRBJ2-2
TGTGCCAGCTTCTCGGGGGGGCATACCGGGGAGCTGTTTTTT
CASFSGGHTGELFF
>TRBD1|.|TRBV6-5|TRBJ2-7
TGTGCCAGCAGCTTCCAGGGGGTAGCTGGATACGAGCAGTACTTC
CASSFQGVAGYEQYF
>TRBD2|few|TRBV11-3|TRBJ2-1
TGTGCCAGCAGCTCCGGACTAGCGGGAGAGGTTGAGCAGTTCTTC
CASSSGLAGEVEQFF
>.|few|TRBV29-1|TRBJ1-2
TGCAGCGTTGAAAACTCGGGGGGCGGCTACACCTTC
CSVENSGGGYTF
>TRBD1|.|TRBV13|TRBJ1-2
TGTGCCAGCAGCAAAGGACAGGGGGCCGCGGTTGGCTACACCTTC
CASSKGQGAAVGYTF
>TRBD1|few|TRBV6-5|TRBJ1-2
TGTGCCAGCAGTTACTCGACAGGGCGTTGGTATGGCTACACCTTC
CASSYSTGRWYGYTF